What follows describes a single T cell receptor (beta chain). Its target is not known. TCRbeta library preparation incorporated unique molecular identifiers. From the PCR reads, TCRdb called clonotypes with MiXCR, one entry per CDR3 protein. The repertoire includes 350,000 to 500,000 distinct CDR3 sequences, around two fifths of them detected once, and under 30% sits in the top ten. CDR1 is MGHDK, CDR2 SYGVNS, per germline. The CDR3 contains 15 residues. The V gene lost 0 bases and the J gene lost 5 bases, with 10 bases spanning the gap. These data originate in a study of T-cell reconstitution after alpha-beta-depleted transplantation in children. Regarding the study as a whole: Reportedly, alpha-beta T cells present about two months post-transplant originated from several hundred expanded clones of graft origin. T-cell counts and diversity at one year post-transplant came mainly from newly produced T cells. In some patients, recipient T cells and intrathymic progenitors surviving conditioning explained high day-60 diversity.

The genes are TRBV25-1 and TRBJ1-4; D unresolved. The source is a girl aged 2-10 years with aplastic anemia, due to receive a stem cell transplant. The material was PBMCs, obtained before TCRalphabeta/CD19-depleted stem cell transplant. The CDR3 DNA reads as TGTGCCAGCAGTGAATATGGAACGGGCAATGAAAAACTGTTTTTT. Translation gives CASSEYGTGNEKLFF.